Listed below are T cell receptor beta chains from one sample, sequenced in a study of vaccination and CD4 T cells after COVID-19. Their antigen targets remain unknown. TCRdb re-called the PCR reads with MiXCR, one entry per CDR3 protein. The sample yields 11,000 to 15,000 distinct CDR3 sequences, roughly 21% seen once. Sequencing was carried out using cultured CD4+ T cells from blood. These receptor sequences come from a human donor with COVID-19. Each CDR3 is given with its conserved first and last residue. Fields, in order: D gene, clone size, J gene, V gene, CDR3 protein, CDR3 DNA. D genes are given only for firm matches. Some rows mark clone size as missing; the rest say once, few, many or name a class of expanded clone.

NA,NA,TRBJ1-2,TRBV4-2,CASSFRFCGYTF,TGTGCCAGCAGCTTTCGGTTCTGCGGCTACACCTTC
NA,few,TRBJ1-6,TRBV6-4,CASSPRGTANSPLHF,TGTGCCAGCAGCCCCCGGGGGACGGCCAATTCACCCCTCCACTTT
NA,NA,TRBJ1-2,TRBV6-2/TRBV6-3,CASSYGTDYYGYTF,TGTGCCAGCAGTTACGGCACTGATTACTATGGCTACACCTTC
NA,few,TRBJ1-1,TRBV6-1,CASREQGNTEAFF,TGTGCCAGCAGAGAACAGGGGAACACTGAAGCTTTCTTT
NA,few,TRBJ1-3,TRBV6-5,CASSYEGNTIYF,TGTGCCAGCAGTTACGAGGGAAACACCATATATTTT
TRBD1,NA,TRBJ1-5,TRBV19,CASRGQGNNQPQHF,TGTGCCAGTCGTGGACAGGGTAACAATCAGCCCCAGCATTTT
NA,few,TRBJ1-2,TRBV5-1,CASSLGPTNYGYTF,TGCGCCAGCAGCTTGGGACCCACTAACTATGGCTACACCTTC
NA,NA,TRBJ2-7,TRBV6-5,CASSYAWSYEQYF,TGTGCCAGCAGTTACGCTTGGTCCTACGAGCAGTACTTC
NA,NA,TRBJ1-5,TRBV18,CASSPGQFNQPQHF,TGTGCCAGCTCACCTGGACAGTTCAATCAGCCCCAGCATTTT
TRBD2,NA,TRBJ2-1,TRBV6-5,CASSYGLAGGYNEQFF,TGTGCCAGCAGTTACGGTCTAGCGGGGGGCTACAATGAGCAGTTCTTC
NA,NA,TRBJ2-3,TRBV7-9,CASSGAGYTQYF,TGTGCCAGCAGCGGCGCGGGGTATACGCAGTATTTT
NA,NA,TRBJ2-5,TRBV11-1,CARRGPTQYF,TGTGCCAGGAGGGGTCCGACCCAGTACTTC
TRBD2,NA,TRBJ2-3,TRBV7-9,CASSTRTSGGAGTQYF,TGTGCCAGCAGTACAAGGACTAGCGGGGGGGCCGGTACGCAGTATTTT
NA,few,TRBJ2-5,TRBV6-1,CASSTRETQYF,TGTGCCAGCAGTACTAGGGAGACCCAGTACTTC
NA,NA,TRBJ2-3,TRBV25-1,CASSEDRADTRYF,TGTGCCAGCAGTGAGGATAGGGCAGATACGCGGTATTTT
NA,NA,TRBJ2-3,TRBV7-2,CASSLYYGATDTQYF,TGTGCCAGCAGCTTATACTATGGGGCCACAGATACGCAGTATTTT
NA,NA,TRBJ1-2,TRBV5-1,CASSLGQARNYGYTF,TGCGCCAGCAGCTTGGGGCAGGCAAGGAACTATGGCTACACCTTC
NA,NA,TRBJ2-3,TRBV19,CASSITITDTQYF,TGTGCCAGTAGTATAACAATCACAGATACGCAGTATTTT
TRBD2,NA,TRBJ2-7,TRBV10-2,CASRGGSDEQYF,TGCGCATCGCGCGGGGGGTCGGACGAGCAGTACTTC
NA,few,TRBJ1-1,TRBV6-1,CASSPRRDRVAEAFF,TGTGCCAGCAGCCCGAGAAGAGATAGAGTCGCTGAAGCTTTCTTT
TRBD1,NA,TRBJ2-7,TRBV4-1,CASSQVGQGGEQYF,TGCGCCAGCAGCCAAGTGGGACAGGGCGGCGAGCAGTACTTC
TRBD1,NA,TRBJ2-7,TRBV6-5,CASNYSRTGTYEQYF,TGTGCCAGCAATTACTCACGGACAGGGACCTACGAGCAGTACTTC